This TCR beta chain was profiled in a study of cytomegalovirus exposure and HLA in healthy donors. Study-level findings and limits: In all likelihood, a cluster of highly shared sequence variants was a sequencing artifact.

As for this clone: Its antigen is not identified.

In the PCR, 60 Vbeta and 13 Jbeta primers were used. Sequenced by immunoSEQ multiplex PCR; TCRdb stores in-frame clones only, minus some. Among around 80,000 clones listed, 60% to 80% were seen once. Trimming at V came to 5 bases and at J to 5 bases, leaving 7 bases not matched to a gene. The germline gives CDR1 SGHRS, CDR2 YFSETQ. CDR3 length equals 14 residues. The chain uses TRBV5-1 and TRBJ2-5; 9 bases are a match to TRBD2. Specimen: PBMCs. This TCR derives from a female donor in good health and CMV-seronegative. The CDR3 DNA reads TGCGCCAGCAGAGGTAGCGGGAGCTCGGAGACCCAGTACTTC. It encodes CASRGSGSSETQYF.